This section outlines one TCR beta chain sequence together with its context. This sample was included in a study of patients and donors after allogeneic stem cell transplantation. Germline CDR1 is DFQATT and CDR2 is SNEGSKA (reference sequence). The V end was cut by 1 base, the J end by 0 bases, with 13 bases between. CDR3 length: 16 residues. TCRdb re-called the RT-PCR reads through MiXCR, storing one row per CDR3 protein. The sample lists about a million distinct CDR3 sequences; roughly 18% were seen once. This TCR came from a human donor who was either an allogeneic HSCT recipient or a stem cell or donor lymphocyte infusion donor (not recorded which). It is not recorded whose cells these are; they may come from a transplant donor. The chain joins TRBV20-1 to TRBJ1-5, with D maybe TRBD1 (5 bases). The sample taken for sequencing was blood, either unsorted or a sorted T cell fraction (not recorded which). In DNA, the CDR3 is TGCAGTGCTAGAGTTCCGGGACGGTATAGCAATCAGCCCCAGCATTTT. Its translation is CSARVPGRYSNQPQHF.